Described below is a single TCR beta chain sequence and its context. Reverse transcription of about 0.5 to 1 ug RNA was carried out with random hexamers. Multiplex PCR with immunoSEQ amplified the TCR beta CDR3 across 54 Vbeta and 13 Jbeta. TCRdb analysed the immunoSEQ multiplex PCR reads with MiXCR anew, one entry per CDR3 protein. Counted here are roughly 200,000 distinct CDR3 sequences, roughly 94% occurring once; the ten biggest clones make up around 0.1%. It was negative isolation that provided the CD8+ and CD4+ T cells, whereas TEMRA cells were enriched by FACS. This entry belongs to a study of CD8 T cells in Susac syndrome. Germline CDR1 and CDR2: SQVTM and ANQGSEA. This CDR3 has 12 residues. V gave up 4 bases and J gave up 6 bases, with 12 bases separating them.

V and J are TRBV29-1 and TRBJ1-1, with D uncertain. The receptor was isolated from a human donor with Susac syndrome. Sequenced input: CD4+ T cells from PBMCs. CDR3 DNA: TGCAGCGTTGTGACGCTCGTCGCTGAAGCTTTCTTT. Translated: CSVVTLVAEAFF.